This TCR beta chain stems from a study of blood T cell repertoires in COVID-19. Study-wide background: There were acute and convalescent COVID-19 samples, and they came from the United States, Italy and Spain. T cells, B-cell-depleted T cells, or PBMCs provided the cDNA or gDNA that served as material.

The V gene's germline CDR1 is SGHNT and CDR2 YENEEA. The CDR3 spans 17 residues. V lost 4 bases to trimming and J lost 2 bases, with 19 bases between them. Generated by immunoSEQ multiplex PCR, the TCRdb table keeps only in-frame clones and is missing some. The data hold around 140,000 clones, with 65% to 90% observed a single time. This receptor was obtained from a man aged 55 to 70 with active or convalescent COVID-19. The chain couples TRBV11-3 to TRBJ2-3, with D possibly being TRBD1 (7 bases). Sequenced input: peripheral blood. The CDR3 DNA reads as TGTGCCAGCAGCTCCCCCGGCGGGACAGTGGTCACAGATACGCAGTATTTT. Translation gives CASSSPGGTVVTDTQYF.